The 24 T cell receptor beta chains below were found in one sample sequenced in a study of blood T cell repertoires in COVID-19. The protocol was immunoSEQ multiplex PCR, while the TCRdb copy is restricted to in-frame clones and leaves out a portion. The table has fewer than 400,000 clones, around 88% seen once. Material for sequencing was peripheral blood. All receptors come from a man younger than 40 with active or convalescent COVID-19.

The CDR3 is CASRAGSSGNTIYF. The CDR3, as DNA: TGTGCCAGTAGGGCGGGGAGCTCTGGAAACACCATATATTTT. The chain carries TRBV19 and TRBJ1-3; D call uncertain. Looked up from germline, CDR1 is LNHDA and CDR2 is SQIVND (reference sequence). The CDR3 is 14 residues long. Trimming pared 6 bases from V and 0 bases from J, leaving 9 bases between.

The J gene is TRBJ1-3, the V gene TRBV7-9; possibly TRBD1 for D (5 bases). Germline V lookup: CDR1 SEHNR, CDR2 FQNEAQ (reference sequence). Trimming shortened V by 6 bases and J by 0 bases, and 12 bases separated the two germline ends. The CDR3 runs 15 residues. The CDR3 sequence is CASRPQTDSGNTIYF. CDR3 nucleotide sequence: TGTGCCAGCAGACCCCAGACAGACTCTGGAAACACCATATATTTT. Full variable domain (outside the CDR3, taken from reference TRBV7-9 and TRBJ1-3): DTGVSQNPRHKITKRGQNVTFRCDPISEHNRLYWYRQTLGQGPEFLTYFQNEAQLEKSRLLSDRFSAERPKGSFSTLEIQRTEQGDSAMYLCASRPQTDSGNTIYFGEGSWLTVV.

In its sample, this clone was seen once. The chain couples TRBV6-5 to TRBJ1-1; D unresolved. From germline, CDR1 is MNHEY and CDR2 SVGAGI. The V end lost 2 bases, the J end lost 3 bases, and 16 bases lay between the germline ends. The CDR3 has 16 residues. The CDR3 DNA follows: TGTGCCAGCAGTTACCGAGGTGGAGGGATCGACACTGAAGCTTTCTTT. Residues: CASSYRGGGIDTEAFF.

The chain combines TRBV3-1 (or the pseudogene TRBV3-2) with TRBJ1-3; TRBD1 might be the D (5 bases). V lost 4 bases and J 2 bases, leaving 12 bases between the germline ends. Germline values: CDR1 LGHDT, CDR2 YNNKEL (reference sequence). CDR3 length equals 15 residues. CDR3 nucleotides: TGTGCCAGCAGCCGAGTGCAGGGTCCTGGAAACACCATATATTTT. It is translated as CASSRVQGPGNTIYF.

This chain uses TRBV4-3 with TRBJ1-5, with 7 bases lining up with TRBD1. Germline V gene data show CDR1 as LGHNA and CDR2 as YSLEER. Trimming cost V 0 bases and J 4 bases; bases outside gene matches: 6. This CDR3 contains 16 residues. The DNA of the CDR3 is TGCGCCAGCAGCCAAGATCGGGTGGGACAGAATCAGCCCCAGCATTTT. It yields the protein CASSQDRVGQNQPQHF.

The V call is TRBV24-1, the J call TRBJ2-5; D possibly corresponds to TRBD1 (6 bases). The CDR3 covers 15 residues. V was clipped by 1 base and J by 1 base, with 9 bases between them. Germline loops: CDR1 KGHDR, CDR2 SFDVKD. The CDR3: CATSDFPDSQETQYF. Written as DNA, the CDR3 is TGTGCCACCAGTGATTTCCCGGACAGCCAAGAGACCCAGTACTTC.

This clone was seen just once. This rearrangement joins TRBV11-3 to TRBJ2-5, with D possibly TRBD2 on 6 matching bases. CDR3 size: 14 residues. Trimming took 2 bases from V and 5 from J, leaving 12 bases between them. CDR1 and CDR2 from the germline V gene are SGHNT and YENEEA. In nucleotides, the CDR3 is TGTGCCAGCAGCTTAACTGGGGGGTCGGAGACCCAGTACTTC. Amino acids: CASSLTGGSETQYF.

This clone was counted a single time. CDR3 loop: CASSRMRGQLLNYGYTF. DNA of the CDR3: TGCGCCAGCAGCCGCATGCGAGGCCAACTTTTAAACTATGGCTACACCTTC. This chain uses TRBV4-3 with TRBJ1-2; D remains ambiguous. V lost 4 bases to trimming and J lost 2 bases, with 20 bases between them. Germline V gene data show CDR1 as LGHNA and CDR2 as YSLEER. The CDR3 contains 17 residues.

The chain joins TRBV5-1 to TRBJ1-2, with 7 bases aligning to TRBD1. The germline V gene has CDR1 SGHRS and CDR2 YFSETQ. The CDR3 runs to 15 residues. V was pared by 0 bases and J by 4 bases, with 6 bases of the junction left unmatched. The CDR3 region has the DNA TGCGCCAGCAGCTTGGTCGTGACAGGGATCTATGGCTACACCTTC. Protein sequence: CASSLVVTGIYGYTF.

V gene TRBV7-2 combines with J gene TRBJ2-1, with D possibly matching TRBD2 (5 bases). Deletions cut 6 bases from V and 7 bases from J, with 19 bases between. In germline, CDR1 is SGHTA, CDR2 FQGNSA. This CDR3 spans 15 amino acids. The CDR3 loop is CASSSPKGGGNEQFF. CDR3 sequence (DNA): TGTGCCAGCAGTTCCCCCAAAGGAGGCGGGAATGAGCAGTTCTTC.

The chain combines TRBV12-3 or TRBV12-4 with TRBJ2-1; 8 bases are shared with TRBD1. V was pared by 6 bases and J by 8 bases, with 6 bases of the junction left unmatched. The CDR3 runs to 13 residues. In DNA, the CDR3 is TGTGCCAGCAGCCTCCAGGGGGCGGATGAGCAGTTCTTC. Its protein product is CASSLQGADEQFF.

This rearrangement joins TRBV11-3 to TRBJ2-5; 9 bases are a match to TRBD2. CDR1 SGHNT and CDR2 YENEEA come from the germline V gene. The CDR3 has 15 residues. Trimming at V came to 1 base and at J to 4 bases, leaving 4 bases not matched to a gene. DNA for the CDR3: TGTGCCAGCAGCTTAGGGGGACTAGCCTCAGAGACCCAGTACTTC. Translating gives CASSLGGLASETQYF.

The J gene is TRBJ1-3, the V gene TRBV19; 7 bases are shared with TRBD1. Germline CDR1 reads LNHDA; CDR2 reads SQIVND (reference sequence). The CDR3 loop spans 15 amino acids. CDR3: CAVRQGGISGNTIYF. CDR3 nucleotide sequence: TGTGCAGTCCGACAGGGAGGCATCTCTGGAAACACCATATATTTT.

V gene TRBV18 combines with J gene TRBJ1-2; perhaps TRBD1 as D (6 bases). The CDR3 loop spans 14 amino acids. Trimming stripped 6 bases from V and 3 bases from J, with 14 bases between. Germline CDR1 reads KGHSH; CDR2 reads LQKENI. The DNA of the CDR3 is TGTGCCAGCTCCCCTTCGGGGGGGCACTATGGCTACACCTTC. This codes for CASSPSGGHYGYTF.

The chain employs TRBV30 and TRBJ1-2, with D possibly TRBD1 on 5 matching bases. CDR3 length: 15 amino acids. CDR1 GTSNPN and CDR2 SVGIG come from the germline V gene (reference sequence). The V end lost 3 bases, the J end lost 7 bases, and 21 bases lay between the germline ends. The CDR3 region is CAWRANGRARSGYTF. Written as DNA, the CDR3 is TGTGCCTGGAGGGCGAACGGCAGGGCCCGAAGTGGCTACACCTTC.

Written as DNA, the CDR3 is TGTGCCAGTACCACGACCGGGGGGTTGGCCGGGGAGCTGTTTTTT. This sequence encodes CASTTTGGLAGELFF. V gene TRBV19 combines with J gene TRBJ2-2, with 7 bases aligning to TRBD2. The CDR3 is 15 amino acids. In germline, CDR1 is LNHDA, CDR2 SQIVND (reference sequence). V gave up 7 bases and J gave up 6 bases; unmatched junction bases: 11.

This rearrangement joins TRBV1 to TRBJ1-2; whether TRBD1, the table's D call, matches the DNA was not checked. TRBV1 is described as a pseudogene. The CDR3 length is 12 residues. The CDR3 reads CTRGTGLHGYTF. Here the CDR3 DNA reads TGCACCAGGGGGACAGGCCTCCACGGCTACACCTTC.

This clone showed up just a few times. V is TRBV10-2 and J is TRBJ1-4, with no clear D. This CDR3 is 15 amino acids long. Trimming cost V 7 bases and J 7 bases, with 19 bases left between them. Per germline, CDR1 WSHSY and CDR2 SAAADI. CDR3 amino acids: CASISGLERSEKLFF. DNA for the CDR3: TGCGCCAGCATCTCTGGCCTCGAAAGGAGTGAAAAACTGTTTTTT.

V is TRBV6-2 or TRBV6-3 and J is TRBJ2-1; D gene unclear. V lost 2 bases, J lost 3 bases, and 14 bases lay in between. Germline values: CDR1 MNHEY, CDR2 SVGEGT. The CDR3 is 16 amino acids. The CDR3: CASSYQAWNRYNEQFF. The CDR3 DNA follows: TGTGCCAGCAGTTACCAGGCCTGGAATCGCTACAATGAGCAGTTCTTC.

This chain uses TRBV7-2 with TRBJ2-3; D is possibly TRBD2 (5 bases). The CDR3 is made up of 13 amino acids. The germline V gene encodes CDR1 SGHTA and CDR2 FQGNSA. V dropped 5 bases and J dropped 4 bases, with 10 bases sitting between them. In DNA form, the CDR3 reads TGTGCCAGCAGCCGCCTCGGGGCAGATACGCAGTATTTT. This sequence encodes CASSRLGADTQYF.

This clone came up a few times. This chain connects TRBV7-9 to TRBJ2-5; 7 bases match TRBD2. The V gene end was trimmed by 4 bases and the J gene end by 2 bases; junction bases not matched to a gene: 4. The CDR3 runs 14 residues. Germline loops: CDR1 SEHNR, CDR2 FQNEAQ (reference sequence). The CDR3 region is CASSWGGSQETQYF. The CDR3 coding sequence is TGTGCCAGCAGCTGGGGGGGGTCTCAAGAGACCCAGTACTTC.

This clone was seen once. The chain couples TRBV6-2 or TRBV6-3 to TRBJ2-2; D is undetermined. Trimming took 0 bases from V and 0 from J, leaving 8 bases between them. Germline V gene sequence: CDR1 MNHEY, CDR2 SVGEGT. The CDR3 has 16 amino acids. The CDR3 sequence is CASSYSSSANTGELFF. CDR3 in DNA: TGTGCCAGCAGTTACTCGAGCAGCGCGAACACCGGGGAGCTGTTTTTT.

V gene TRBV12-3 or TRBV12-4 combines with J gene TRBJ2-5; D call uncertain. The CDR3 runs 13 residues. V lost 1 base, J lost 5 bases, and 8 bases lay in between. In DNA form, the CDR3 reads TGTGCCAGCAGTTTAGAACTGCTGGAGACCCAGTACTTC. This gives the protein CASSLELLETQYF.

CDR3 in amino acids: CATTREGSEKLFF. In DNA form, the CDR3 reads TGTGCCACCACCCGGGAGGGATCTGAAAAACTGTTTTTT. V is TRBV10-3 and J is TRBJ1-4; no clear D gene. The germline V gene encodes CDR1 ENHRY and CDR2 SYGVKD. The ends were cut back, 10 bases at V and 7 bases at J, with 16 bases in the middle. The CDR3 spans 13 residues.